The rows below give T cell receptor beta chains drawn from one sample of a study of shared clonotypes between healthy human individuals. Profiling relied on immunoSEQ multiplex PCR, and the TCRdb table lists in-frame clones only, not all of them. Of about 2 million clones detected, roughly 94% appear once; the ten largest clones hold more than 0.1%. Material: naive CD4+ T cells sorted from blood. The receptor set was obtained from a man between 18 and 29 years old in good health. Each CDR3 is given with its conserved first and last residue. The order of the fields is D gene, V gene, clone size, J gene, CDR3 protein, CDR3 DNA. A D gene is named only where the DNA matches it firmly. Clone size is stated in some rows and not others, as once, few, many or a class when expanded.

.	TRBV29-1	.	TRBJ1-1	CSSRTGNEAFF	TGCAGTTCCCGGACCGGGAATGAAGCTTTCTTT
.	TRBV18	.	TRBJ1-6	CASSSGAGLPLHF	TGTGCCAGCTCCTCCGGGGCAGGGCTCCCCCTCCACTTT
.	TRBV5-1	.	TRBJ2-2	CASSLDNRGANTGELFF	TGCGCCAGCAGCTTGGATAATCGGGGTGCGAACACCGGGGAGCTGTTTTTT
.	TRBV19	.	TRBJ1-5	CASSIVGVTSNQPQHF	TGTGCCAGTAGTATTGTGGGGGTAACGAGCAATCAGCCCCAGCATTTT
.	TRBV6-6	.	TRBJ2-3	CASSYEDRRTDTQYF	TGTGCCAGCAGTTACGAGGACCGGCGCACAGATACGCAGTATTTT
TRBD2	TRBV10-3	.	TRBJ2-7	CAISHDGTSGSYEQYF	TGTGCCATCAGTCACGACGGGACTAGCGGGAGCTACGAGCAGTACTTC
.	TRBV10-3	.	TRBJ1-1	CAISERANTEAFF	TGTGCCATCAGTGAAAGGGCGAACACTGAAGCTTTCTTT
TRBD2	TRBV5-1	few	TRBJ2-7	CASSQGLAGGLGYEQYF	TGCGCCAGCAGCCAGGGACTAGCGGGAGGGCTGGGCTACGAGCAGTACTTC
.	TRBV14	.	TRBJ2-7	CASSRDLYEQYF	TGTGCCAGCAGCCGTGACCTCTACGAGCAGTACTTC
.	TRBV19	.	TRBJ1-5	CASTIDESNQPQHF	TGTGCCAGTACCATCGACGAAAGCAATCAGCCCCAGCATTTT
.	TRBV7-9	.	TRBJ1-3	CASSLDYRNTIYF	TGTGCCAGCAGCTTGGATTATAGAAACACCATATATTTT
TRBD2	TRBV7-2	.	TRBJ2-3	CASSLAGTSGTDTQYF	TGTGCCAGCAGCTTAGCGGGGACTAGCGGCACAGATACGCAGTATTTT
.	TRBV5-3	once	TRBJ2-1	CARRYRDRTNNEQFF	TGTGCCAGAAGATACCGGGACCGGACTAACAATGAGCAGTTCTTC
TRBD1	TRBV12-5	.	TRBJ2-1	CASGFGQGHDEQFF	TGTGCTAGTGGTTTCGGACAGGGGCACGATGAGCAGTTCTTC
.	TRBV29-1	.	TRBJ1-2	CSVEGGRGGYTF	TGCAGCGTTGAAGGCGGACGGGGAGGCTACACCTTC
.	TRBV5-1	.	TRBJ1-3	CASRAQVGNTIYF	TGCGCCAGCAGGGCCCAGGTGGGAAACACCATATATTTT
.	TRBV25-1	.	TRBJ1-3	CASSELSGNTIYF	TGTGCCAGCAGTGAATTATCCGGAAACACCATATATTTT
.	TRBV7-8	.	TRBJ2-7	CASSLGVGGHTYEQYF	TGTGCCAGCAGCTTAGGGGTCGGCGGGCATACCTACGAGCAGTACTTC
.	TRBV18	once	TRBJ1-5	CASSPLESNQPQHF	TGTGCCAGCTCCCCCCTCGAAAGCAATCAGCCCCAGCATTTT
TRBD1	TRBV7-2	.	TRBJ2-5	CASSPWTGMRETQYF	TGTGCCAGCAGCCCGTGGACAGGGATGCGTGAGACCCAGTACTTC
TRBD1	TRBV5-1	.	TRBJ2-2	CASRTGDNTGELFF	TGCGCCAGCAGGACAGGGGATAACACCGGGGAGCTGTTTTTT
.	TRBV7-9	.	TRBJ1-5	CASSTSRGINQPQHF	TGTGCCAGCAGTACCAGCAGGGGAATCAATCAGCCCCAGCATTTT
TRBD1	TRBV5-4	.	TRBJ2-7	CASSLARTGGANEQYF	TGTGCCAGCAGCTTGGCCCGGACAGGGGGCGCGAACGAGCAGTACTTC
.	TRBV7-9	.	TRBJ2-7	CASSLVGYVGDSYEQYF	TGTGCCAGCAGCTTAGTAGGATATGTCGGAGACTCCTACGAGCAGTACTTC
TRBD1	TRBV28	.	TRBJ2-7	CASSLDRGIREQYF	TGTGCCAGCAGTTTGGACAGGGGTATACGGGAGCAGTACTTC
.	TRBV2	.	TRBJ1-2	CASMGFGGKGNNYGYTF	TGTGCCAGCATGGGGTTTGGAGGGAAAGGGAATAACTATGGCTACACCTTC
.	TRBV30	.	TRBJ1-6	CAWSVQSPLHF	TGTGCCTGGAGTGTACAGTCACCCCTCCACTTT
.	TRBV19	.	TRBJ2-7	CATNPGPLYEQYF	TGTGCCACCAACCCGGGGCCGCTCTACGAGCAGTACTTC
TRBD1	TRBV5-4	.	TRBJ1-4	CASSERTGDRLGEKLFF	TGTGCCAGCAGCGAGAGGACAGGGGACAGGTTGGGTGAAAAACTGTTTTTT
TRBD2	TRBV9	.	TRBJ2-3	CASSAGLAGVGTQYF	TGTGCCAGCAGCGCCGGACTAGCGGGAGTGGGTACGCAGTATTTT
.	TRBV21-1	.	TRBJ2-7	CASSPPRASYEQYF	TGTGCCAGCAGCCCCCCCCGTGCCTCCTACGAGCAGTACTTC
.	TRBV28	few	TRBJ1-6	CASTKTWGNSPLHF	TGTGCCAGCACGAAAACGTGGGGGAATTCACCCCTCCACTTT
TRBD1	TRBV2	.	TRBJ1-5	CASSDDRGSYKPQHF	TGTGCCAGCAGTGACGACAGGGGATCCTATAAGCCCCAGCATTTT
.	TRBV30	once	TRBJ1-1	CAWRAGVGVEAFF	TGTGCCTGGAGGGCGGGGGTTGGGGTTGAAGCTTTCTTT
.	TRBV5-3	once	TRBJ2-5	CARSLESPQETQYF	TGTGCCAGAAGCTTGGAGAGCCCGCAAGAGACCCAGTACTTC
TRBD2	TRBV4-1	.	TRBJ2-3	CASSQERLAGDADTQYF	TGCGCCAGCAGCCAAGAACGGCTGGCGGGAGACGCAGATACGCAGTATTTT
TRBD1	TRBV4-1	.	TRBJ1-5	CASSQGGQVYRPQHF	TGCGCCAGCAGCCAAGGCGGACAGGTATATCGACCCCAGCATTTT
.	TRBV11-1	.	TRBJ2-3	CASSSEADTQYF	TGTGCCAGCAGCTCTGAGGCAGATACGCAGTATTTT
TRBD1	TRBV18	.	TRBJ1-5	CASSPRQGWDQPQHF	TGTGCCAGCTCACCGCGACAGGGATGGGATCAGCCCCAGCATTTT
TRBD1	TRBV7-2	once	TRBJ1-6	CASSLSPGQQSPLHF	TGTGCCAGCAGCTTGTCTCCGGGACAGCAATCACCCCTCCACTTT
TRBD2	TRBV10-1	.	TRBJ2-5	CASILTSGREETQYF	TGCGCCAGCATTTTGACTAGCGGGCGGGAAGAGACCCAGTACTTC
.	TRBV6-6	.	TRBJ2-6	CASSVPGIGANVLTF	TGTGCCAGCAGCGTCCCAGGGATTGGGGCCAACGTCCTGACTTTC
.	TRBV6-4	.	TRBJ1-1	CASSDPENKGENTEAFF	TGTGCCAGCAGTGACCCTGAGAACAAAGGCGAAAATACTGAAGCTTTCTTT
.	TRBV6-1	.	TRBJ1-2	CASGRTNYGYTF	TGTGCCAGCGGTAGGACTAACTATGGCTACACCTTC
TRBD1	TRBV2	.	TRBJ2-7	CASSWGTGGEQYF	TGTGCCAGCAGTTGGGGGACAGGGGGCGAGCAGTACTTC
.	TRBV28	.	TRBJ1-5	CASTLLGGDDNQPQHF	TGTGCCAGCACCCTCCTGGGGGGAGATGACAATCAGCCCCAGCATTTT
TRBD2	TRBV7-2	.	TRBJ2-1	CASSLRGAYNEQFF	TGTGCCAGCAGCTTACGGGGGGCCTACAATGAGCAGTTCTTC
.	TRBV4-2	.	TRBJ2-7	CASSPGAEDYEQYF	TGTGCCAGCAGCCCAGGGGCGGAAGACTACGAGCAGTACTTC
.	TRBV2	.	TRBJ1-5	CASSEDFYYQPQHF	TGTGCCAGCAGTGAAGACTTTTACTATCAGCCCCAGCATTTT
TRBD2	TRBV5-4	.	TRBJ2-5	CASSPGTSGIGETQYF	TGTGCCAGCAGCCCCGGGACTAGCGGGATCGGGGAGACCCAGTACTTC
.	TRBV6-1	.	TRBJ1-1	CASVSGAWRWTEAFF	TGTGCCAGCGTCTCGGGGGCCTGGAGATGGACTGAAGCTTTCTTT
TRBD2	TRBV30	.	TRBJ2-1	CAWIFGGSKNEQFF	TGTGCCTGGATTTTCGGCGGGAGTAAAAATGAGCAGTTCTTC
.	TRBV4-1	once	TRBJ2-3	CASSQDRGGPPSLTDTQYF	TGCGCCAGCAGCCAAGATCGGGGCGGGCCTCCCTCCCTCACAGATACGCAGTATTTT
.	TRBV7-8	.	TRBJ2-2	CASSLVFANTGELFF	TGTGCCAGCAGCTTAGTCTTCGCGAACACCGGGGAGCTGTTTTTT
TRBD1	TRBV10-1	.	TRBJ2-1	CASSDSRTGYNEQFF	TGCGCCAGCAGTGATTCTCGGACAGGATACAATGAGCAGTTCTTC
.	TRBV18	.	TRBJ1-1	CASSPRGLEDTEAFF	TGTGCCAGCTCACCACGGGGCCTGGAGGACACTGAAGCTTTCTTT